Following are 20 T cell receptor beta chains from one sample sequenced in a study of early stage breast cancer tumors. Assay used: immunoSEQ multiplex PCR; TCRdb lists only in-frame clones, some missing. This table holds fewer than 80,000 clones, around 80% found once. The specimen was blood. These receptor sequences come from a person aged 40 to 49 with breast cancer.

The V and J genes are TRBV29-1 and TRBJ2-1; 14 bases are a match to TRBD2. V gave up 7 bases and J gave up 6 bases; unmatched junction bases: 5. CDR1 SQVTM and CDR2 ANQGSEA come from the germline V gene. The CDR3 covers 14 residues. Here the CDR3 reads CSAYGTSGSNEQFF. CDR3 DNA sequence: TGCAGCGCCTATGGGACTAGCGGGAGCAATGAGCAGTTCTTC.

This clone has only one observation. The chain carries TRBV7-9 and TRBJ1-5; 9 bases fit TRBD1. CDR1 is SEHNR, CDR2 FQNEAQ, per germline (reference sequence). The trim removed 5 bases at V and 3 bases at J, leaving 2 bases unmatched. The CDR3 has 14 amino acids. The chain's CDR3 is CASSRTGDNQPQHF. As DNA, the CDR3 is TGTGCCAGCAGCCGGACAGGGGACAATCAGCCCCAGCATTTT.

This chain joins TRBV7-9 and TRBJ2-1; 10 bases are a match to TRBD2. The CDR3 length is 15 residues. Germline values: CDR1 SEHNR, CDR2 FQNEAQ (reference sequence). J lost 3 bases, V lost 6 bases, and 5 bases had no gene match. CDR3 loop: CASRQRTSGYNEQFF. For the CDR3, the DNA is TGTGCCAGCAGACAACGGACTAGCGGCTACAATGAGCAGTTCTTC.

This clone was detected only a few times. The chain uses TRBV9 and TRBJ2-3; weak D call: TRBD2 (6 bases). The CDR3 sequence is 16 residues long. The V and J ends lost 0 bases and 0 bases respectively, with 11 bases between them. Germline V gives CDR1 SGDLS, CDR2 YYNGEE. The CDR3 nucleotides read TGTGCCAGCAGCGTAGGCGCGGGAACTAGCACAGATACGCAGTATTTT. Amino acid sequence: CASSVGAGTSTDTQYF.

The V call is TRBV15, the J call TRBJ1-2, with 9 bases lining up with TRBD1. Germline assignment: CDR1 LNHNV and CDR2 YYDKDF (reference sequence). The CDR3 is made up of 14 amino acids. V was clipped by 3 bases and J by 4 bases; unmatched bases: 3. CDR3 bases: TGTGCCACCAGCAGCTACAGGGGGCCCTATGGCTACACCTTC. Translation gives CATSSYRGPYGYTF.

The V call is TRBV28, the J call TRBJ2-6, with D unclear. The CDR3 totals 13 residues. Germline V gene data show CDR1 as MDHEN and CDR2 as SYDVKM. Trimming pared 7 bases from V and 0 bases from J, leaving 4 bases between. CDR3 in DNA: TGTGCCAGCACCTTCTCTGGGGCCAACGTCCTGACTTTC. Encoded protein: CASTFSGANVLTF.

The V and J genes are TRBV18 and TRBJ2-1; TRBD2 agrees at 11 bases. CDR1 is KGHSH and CDR2 is LQKENI in the germline V gene. The CDR3 length is 16 residues. The V gene end was trimmed by 4 bases and the J gene end by 7 bases; junction bases not matched to a gene: 9. CDR3 nucleotides: TGTGCCAGCTCACTCGGGACTAGCGGAGGATCAAATGAGCAGTTCTTC. Encoded protein: CASSLGTSGGSNEQFF.

The rearrangement uses TRBV5-1 and TRBJ2-1; D is perhaps TRBD2 (6 bases). Looked up from germline, CDR1 is SGHRS and CDR2 is YFSETQ. V was clipped by 0 bases and J by 9 bases, with 13 bases between them. The CDR3 sequence is 14 residues long. Here the CDR3 reads CASSLGGGNGEQFF. DNA for the CDR3: TGCGCCAGCAGCTTGGGTGGAGGGAATGGTGAGCAGTTCTTC.

The rearrangement joins TRBV27 to TRBJ1-1, with a tentative D call TRBD1 (5 bases). V lost 2 bases and J lost 0, with 10 bases in between. Germline CDR1 is MNHEY and CDR2 is SMNVEV (reference sequence). The CDR3 extends over 15 amino acids. CDR3 nucleotides: TGTGCCAGCAGTTTAAAAAGGGGCATGAACACTGAAGCTTTCTTT. Its translation: CASSLKRGMNTEAFF.

This rearrangement joins TRBV9 to TRBJ1-2; the D gene is possibly TRBD1 (5 bases). The germline V gene has CDR1 SGDLS and CDR2 YYNGEE. V gave up 4 bases and J gave up 4 bases, with 17 bases separating them. CDR3 size: 15 residues. The CDR3 nucleotides are TGTGCCAGCAGCTCTAGCCCGAGGGGCAGCTATGGCTACACCTTC. Translating gives CASSSSPRGSYGYTF.

The chain has TRBV12-5 and TRBJ1-2, with D possibly matching TRBD1 (5 bases). The ends were cut back, 0 bases at V and 8 bases at J, with 13 bases in the middle. The V gene's germline CDR1 is LGHNT and CDR2 FRNRAP. The CDR3 extends over 14 amino acids. The DNA for the CDR3 is TGTGCTAGTGGTTTGGTCCGGGGCCCGGGGGGCTACACCTTC. Protein: CASGLVRGPGGYTF. Full variable domain (missing parts from reference TRBV12-5 and TRBJ1-2): DARVTQTPRHKVTEMGQEVTMRCQPILGHNTVFWYRQTMMQGLELLAYFRNRAPLDDSGMPKDRFSAEMPDATLATLKIQPSEPRDSAVYFCASGLVRGPGGYTFGSGTRLTVV.

The V and J genes are TRBV2 and TRBJ1-5, with D unclear. Germline V gene data show CDR1 as SNHLY and CDR2 as FYNNEI. Trimming took 7 bases from V and 3 from J, leaving 10 bases between them. This CDR3 comprises 13 residues. As DNA, the CDR3 is TGTGCCAGCAATCTGGAGACCAATCAGCCCCAGCATTTT. It codes for CASNLETNQPQHF.

The rearrangement links TRBV4-1 to TRBJ2-3; D is undetermined. V was trimmed by 0 bases and J by 4 bases, leaving 11 bases between them. From germline, CDR1 is MGHRA and CDR2 YSYEKL. This CDR3 spans 15 amino acids. The CDR3 sequence is CASSQDSSRPDTQYF. The CDR3 bases are TGCGCCAGCAGCCAAGACTCATCCAGGCCAGATACGCAGTATTTT.

V usage is TRBV28 and J usage is TRBJ1-1, with D uncertain. CDR1 is MDHEN and CDR2 is SYDVKM in the germline V gene. Trimming removed 8 bases at V and 1 base at J, with 14 bases between. The CDR3 covers 14 residues. In DNA form, the CDR3 reads TGTGCCAGCTCCCATGGGGTTCGGAACACTGAAGCTTTCTTT. This codes for CASSHGVRNTEAFF.

V and J are TRBV10-2 and TRBJ2-1, with 9 bases that match TRBD2. CDR3 length: 14 amino acids. Trimming took 8 bases from V and 6 from J; bases not matched to a gene: 8. Germline-derived CDR1 and CDR2 are WSHSY and SAAADI. The CDR3 here is CASESAGGLNEQFF. DNA for the CDR3: TGCGCCAGCGAGTCAGCGGGAGGTCTCAATGAGCAGTTCTTC.

The chain recombines TRBV21-1 with TRBJ2-7; the DNA was not used to check the table's D call, TRBD1. TRBV21-1 is recorded as a pseudogene. The CDR3 contains 14 residues. The CDR3 nucleotides are TGTGCCAGCAGCAAAGCTGACAAAAACTACGAGCAGTACTTC. Its protein product is CASSKADKNYEQYF.

The V and J genes are TRBV7-9 and TRBJ2-1; 10 bases are a match to TRBD2. The V and J ends lost 5 bases and 2 bases, in that order; junction bases with no gene match: 12. This CDR3 region has 18 residues. Germline CDR1 is SEHNR and CDR2 is FQNEAQ (reference sequence). The CDR3 DNA sequence: TGTGCCAGCAGCCCGGGACTAGCGTTGACCCCAACCTACAATGAGCAGTTCTTC. Translated, it gives CASSPGLALTPTYNEQFF.

The chain links TRBV29-1 to TRBJ1-1; the D is unclear. Looked up from germline, CDR1 is SQVTM and CDR2 is ANQGSEA. The CDR3 spans 15 residues. Between the trimmed V and J ends, which lost 6 bases and 3 bases, there was a span of 20 bases. The CDR3 loop is CSVSPRGWDDTEAFF. In DNA form, the CDR3 reads TGCAGCGTCTCCCCTCGGGGATGGGATGACACTGAAGCTTTCTTT.

This chain connects TRBV9 to TRBJ2-1; TRBD1 might be the D (6 bases). There are 15 residues in the CDR3. Germline V gives CDR1 SGDLS, CDR2 YYNGEE. The germline V and J ends were trimmed by 0 bases and 8 bases, with 15 bases remaining between them. The CDR3 loop reads CASSVAGGAGDEQFF. The CDR3 DNA follows: TGTGCCAGCAGCGTAGCTGGGGGCGCTGGGGATGAGCAGTTCTTC.

V usage is TRBV6-5 and J usage is TRBJ2-6; D call uncertain. V lost 0 bases, J lost 0 bases, and 6 bases lay in between. Germline CDR1 and CDR2: MNHEY and SVGAGI. This CDR3 is built from 16 residues. CDR3 sequence: CASSYSKFSGANVLTF. As DNA, the CDR3 is TGTGCCAGCAGTTACTCAAAATTCTCTGGGGCCAACGTCCTGACTTTC.